This T cell receptor (beta chain) stems from a study of graft-versus-host responses after intestinal transplantation. The assay was immunoSEQ multiplex PCR, and TCRdb's table has in-frame clones only and misses some. The table has roughly 18,000 clones, 35% to 40% seen once. Upon completion of the reaction, proliferating CFSE-low responders, both CD3+CD4+ and CD3+CD8+, were sorted. Points from the study as a whole: Early post-transplant declines in HvG were associated with peak levels of circulating GvH clones.

This material consisted of alloreactive CD4+ T cells from a mixed lymphocyte reaction culture, taken before intestinal transplant. Described subset: CFSE-low proliferating T cells sorted from roughly 6-day pre-transplant mixed lymphocyte reaction (GvH or HvG direction). This clonotype was obtained from a human patient who received an intestinal transplant.

CDR3: CASSLDSSRDRVKTQYF. DNA for the CDR3: TGTGCCAGCAGCTTAGATTCGTCCCGGGACAGGGTCAAGACCCAGTACTTC. The chain combines TRBV11-2 with TRBJ2-5; 9 positions match TRBD1. Germline V gene lookup returns CDR1 SGHAT and CDR2 FQNNGV. V shed 0 bases, J shed 6 bases, and the junction held 11 bases outside the gene matches. The CDR3 is made up of 17 amino acids. The complete variable domain, with remaining parts taken from reference TRBV11-2 and TRBJ2-5, reads EAGVAQSPRYKIIEKRQSVAFWCNPISGHATLYWYQQILGQGPKLLIQFQNNGVVDDSQLPKDRFSAERLKGVDSTLKIQPAKLEDSAVYLCASSLDSSRDRVKTQYFGPGTRLLVL.